One and the same sample provided the 29 T cell receptor beta chains below, sequenced in a study of T cells after yellow fever vaccination. TCRdb reprocessed the 5' RACE reads via MiXCR and lists one record per CDR3 protein. The data show approximately 170,000 distinct CDR3 sequences, with around 10% seen just once and about 38% held by the top ten. Source: CD8+ T cells sorted from PBMCs, taken 15 days after the yellow fever booster vaccination. The source is a man younger than 30 who received the YFV17D yellow fever vaccine.

This clonotype was detected a few times. The V call is TRBV10-3, the J call TRBJ2-3; 8 bases align to TRBD1. The germline gives CDR1 ENHRY, CDR2 SYGVKD. After removal of 4 bases from V and 4 bases from J, the junction contained 4 bases not matched to a gene. The CDR3 consists of 14 residues. CDR3 DNA: TGTGCCATCAGTGTTCAGGGGGCCGCAGATACGCAGTATTTT. It encodes CAISVQGAADTQYF.

In regard to this clonotype: Given a much more abundant clone one base away, this may be a read error. The CDR3 sequence: CSVVQGTYEQYF. The DNA of the CDR3 is TGCAGCGTTGTACAGGGGACCTACGAGCAGTACTTC. The chain carries TRBV29-1 and TRBJ2-7; 7 bases match TRBD1. The germline V gene encodes CDR1 SQVTM and CDR2 ANQGSEA. The CDR3 is 12 residues long. The V gene end was trimmed by 4 bases and the J gene end by 2 bases; junction bases not matched to a gene: 2.

This chain links TRBV7-6 with TRBJ2-5, with TRBD1 matching over 7 bases. The CDR3 consists of 15 residues. The V gene end was trimmed by 0 bases and the J gene end by 10 bases; junction bases not matched to a gene: 11. CDR1 SGHVS and CDR2 FNYEAQ come from the germline V gene. DNA for the CDR3: TGTGCCAGCAGCTTAGCGGGCGACAGGGCCTTTAACCAGTACTTC. Its protein product is CASSLAGDRAFNQYF.

The chain employs TRBV6-5 and TRBJ1-2, with a possible D match to TRBD1 (5 bases). Deletions cut 5 bases from V and 4 bases from J, with 23 bases between. Germline assignment: CDR1 MNHEY and CDR2 SVGAGI. This CDR3 has 17 residues. The CDR3 here is CASSRPIRGGEVYGYTF. DNA of the CDR3: TGTGCCAGCAGTCGGCCCATAAGGGGCGGTGAGGTCTATGGCTACACCTTC.

About this clonotype itself: It may be a read error: a sequence one base away is much more abundant. The V gene is TRBV12-3 or TRBV12-4, the J gene TRBJ2-2; D not certain. The V and J ends lost 3 bases and 0 bases respectively, with 5 bases between them. CDR3 size: 14 residues. CDR3 loop: CASSFTANTGELFF. The CDR3 nucleotides read TGTGCCAGCAGTTTTACAGCGAACACCGGGGAGCTGTTTTTT.

The rearrangement uses TRBV6-6 and TRBJ2-1, with D perhaps TRBD1 (5 bases). CDR1 is MNHNY, CDR2 SVGAGI, per germline (reference sequence). Trimming cost V 2 bases and J 10 bases, with 18 bases left between them. This CDR3 has 15 amino acids. Here the CDR3 DNA reads TGTGCCAGCAGTTACACTGGGGCTGAGATCTGGGAGCAGTTCTTC. This encodes CASSYTGAEIWEQFF.

The rearrangement joins TRBV9 to TRBJ2-5; 8 nucleotides align to TRBD2. The CDR3 totals 15 residues. The germline gives CDR1 SGDLS, CDR2 YYNGEE. J lost 2 bases, V lost 4 bases, and 7 bases had no gene match. CDR3 DNA sequence: TGTGCCAGCAGCCCGGGGGGGGGAAAGCAAGAGACCCAGTACTTC. It specifies CASSPGGGKQETQYF.

Here the CDR3 DNA reads TGCAGCGCACCAGGCGGCACTGAAGCTTTCTTT. The encoded protein is CSAPGGTEAFF. The chain combines TRBV29-1 with TRBJ1-1, with D unclear. CDR1 and CDR2 from the germline V gene are SQVTM and ANQGSEA. Trimming cost V 7 bases and J 4 bases, with 10 bases left between them. The CDR3 consists of 11 residues.

The chain employs TRBV5-4 and TRBJ2-3, with 14 bases matching TRBD2. The CDR3 extends over 16 amino acids. From germline, CDR1 is SGHNT and CDR2 YYREEE (reference sequence). After removal of 4 bases from V and 2 bases from J, the junction contained 3 bases not matched to a gene. Written as DNA, the CDR3 is TGTGCCAGCAGCCCGGGACTAGCGGGGGCCACAGATACGCAGTATTTT. Translating gives CASSPGLAGATDTQYF.

The genes are TRBV4-1 and TRBJ1-5; 9 bases fit TRBD1. CDR1 and CDR2 (germline): MGHRA, YSYEKL. CDR3 length: 15 amino acids. Trimming removed 6 bases from V and 6 bases from J; junction bases left unmatched: 9. This CDR3 is CASSPDRGSGQPQHF. The CDR3 bases are TGCGCCAGCAGTCCCGACAGGGGGAGCGGTCAGCCCCAGCATTTT.

Many counts were recorded for this clonotype. This chain uses TRBV29-1 with TRBJ2-1, with D perhaps TRBD1 or TRBD2 (6 bases each). Germline V gene sequence: CDR1 SQVTM, CDR2 ANQGSEA. The CDR3 runs to 13 residues. V was cut by 8 bases and J by 7 bases, with 18 bases left in between. Here the CDR3 DNA reads TGCAGCTCTTGGGGGGCAGGTGGGAATGAGCAGTTCTTC. This gives the protein CSSWGAGGNEQFF.

The chain recombines TRBV1 with TRBJ2-1; the table's D gene call, TRBD1, was not cross checked with the DNA. TRBV1 is reported as a pseudogene. CDR3 length equals 12 residues. CDR3 sequence reads: CTSIRAKCEQFF. CDR3 bases: TGCACCAGCATCAGGGCGAAATGTGAGCAGTTCTTC.

The chain combines TRBV4-1 with TRBJ2-7; 11 bases map to TRBD1. Germline V gene data show CDR1 as MGHRA and CDR2 as YSYEKL. This CDR3 is built from 15 residues. Unmatched junction bases numbered 5, after V lost 3 bases and J lost 4 bases. The chain's CDR3 is CASSHRTGGLYEQYF. As DNA, the CDR3 is TGCGCCAGCAGCCACAGGACAGGGGGCTTATACGAGCAGTACTTC.

The rearrangement uses TRBV7-2 and TRBJ1-5; 11 bases are a match to TRBD1. Germline V CDR1 and CDR2: SGHTA, FQGNSA. This CDR3 is 16 amino acids long. V was clipped by 1 base and J by 7 bases; unmatched bases: 6. Here the CDR3 reads CASSLGTGGASQPQHF. Here the CDR3 DNA reads TGTGCCAGCAGCTTAGGGACAGGGGGCGCAAGCCAGCCCCAGCATTTT. The full variable domain, completed using reference TRBV7-2 and TRBJ1-5, is GAGVSQSPSNKVTEKGKDVELRCDPISGHTALYWYRQSLGQGLEFLIYFQGNSAPDKSGLPSDRFSAERTGGSVSTLTIQRTQQEDSAVYLCASSLGTGGASQPQHFGDGTRLSIL.

The chain uses TRBV11-2 and TRBJ2-2; unclear D gene. V was shortened by 3 bases and J by 4 bases, with 9 bases between the two germline ends. Germline V gene lookup returns CDR1 SGHAT and CDR2 FQNNGV. This CDR3 region has 14 residues. The chain's CDR3 is CASSLGSRTGELFF. CDR3 in DNA: TGTGCCAGCAGCTTGGGCTCTCGCACCGGGGAGCTGTTTTTT.

This clonotype turned up a few times. The chain is built from TRBV4-1 and TRBJ2-2; D ambiguous. Between the trimmed V and J ends, which lost 0 bases and 4 bases, there was a span of 12 bases. Germline CDR1 reads MGHRA; CDR2 reads YSYEKL. This CDR3 comprises 16 residues. CDR3 protein: CASSQEIPPFTGELFF. The CDR3 DNA sequence: TGCGCCAGCAGCCAAGAAATACCCCCGTTCACCGGGGAGCTGTTTTTT.

This chain joins TRBV7-6 and TRBJ2-1; 8 positions match TRBD1. J was trimmed by 0 bases and V by 2 bases; bases with no gene match: 9. The CDR3 has 18 residues. Germline V lookup: CDR1 SGHVS, CDR2 FNYEAQ. Written as DNA, the CDR3 is TGTGCCAGCAGCTTACAGGGGGCCGGGTCGAGCTCCTACAATGAGCAGTTCTTC. Its translation: CASSLQGAGSSSYNEQFF. The full variable domain, in which reference TRBV7-6 and TRBJ2-1 provide the parts outside the CDR3, is GAGVSQSPRYKVTKRGQDVALRCDPISGHVSLYWYRQALGQGPEFLTYFNYEAQQDKSGLPNDRFSAERPEGSISTLTIQRTEQRDSAMYRCASSLQGAGSSSYNEQFFGPGTRLTVL.

This rearrangement joins TRBV9 to TRBJ1-2; D ambiguous. Germline V lookup: CDR1 SGDLS, CDR2 YYNGEE. The CDR3 loop spans 13 amino acids. The germline V and J ends were trimmed by 3 bases and 4 bases, with 10 bases remaining between them. The CDR3 loop is CASSGGDAYGYTF. In DNA, the CDR3 is TGTGCCAGCAGCGGCGGGGATGCCTATGGCTACACCTTC.

This clonotype has at least ten counts. This sequence joins TRBV24-1 and TRBJ1-2, with 11 bases aligning to TRBD1. The CDR3 totals 17 residues. Germline V CDR1 and CDR2: KGHDR, SFDVKD. The junction had 5 bases not matched to a gene; V was cut back by 3 bases and J by 0 bases. The chain's CDR3 is CATSDGGTGGTNYGYTF. CDR3 bases: TGTGCCACCAGTGATGGCGGGACAGGGGGTACTAACTATGGCTACACCTTC.

Only a few counts were recorded for this clonotype. This sequence joins TRBV7-9 and TRBJ1-3; the D gene is possibly TRBD1 (5 bases). Germline values: CDR1 SEHNR, CDR2 FQNEAQ (reference sequence). CDR3 length equals 16 residues. V was shortened by 5 bases and J by 1 base, with 15 bases between the two germline ends. CDR3 sequence (DNA): TGTGCCAGCAGCCGGACATCGGCCCTGTCTGGAAACACCATATATTTT. Translated, it gives CASSRTSALSGNTIYF.

This clonotype has a count of ten or more. This chain connects TRBV28 to TRBJ1-2; no firm D call. CDR1 MDHEN and CDR2 SYDVKM come from the germline V gene. V was trimmed by 3 bases and J by 8 bases, leaving 13 bases between them. The length of the CDR3 is 13 residues. CDR3 sequence: CASSFKGFGGYTF. In DNA form, the CDR3 reads TGTGCCAGCAGTTTCAAAGGGTTTGGCGGCTACACCTTC.

This clonotype occurred a few times. The genes are TRBV29-1 and TRBJ2-1; no firm D call. CDR1 and CDR2 (germline): SQVTM, ANQGSEA. V lost 4 bases, J lost 3 bases, and 10 bases lay in between. CDR3 size: 13 residues. The CDR3 DNA sequence: TGCAGCGTTGGGTTGGCCAACTACAATGAGCAGTTCTTC. Amino acids: CSVGLANYNEQFF.

The gene calls are TRBV7-3 and TRBJ2-7; 7 bases match TRBD1. Germline V CDR1 and CDR2: SGHTA, FQGTGA. Trimming cost V 3 bases and J 4 bases; bases outside gene matches: 12. The CDR3 spans 16 residues. CDR3 nucleotides: TGTGCCAGCAGCTTCCCCCTGGGACAGTGGGGGTACGAGCAGTACGTC. Translation: CASSFPLGQWGYEQYV.

This sequence joins TRBV6-4 and TRBJ2-3; unclear D gene. V lost 2 bases to trimming and J lost 7 bases, with 10 bases between them. The germline CDR1 and CDR2 sequences are MRHNA and SNTAGT. The CDR3 consists of 13 residues. The CDR3, as DNA: TGTGCCAGCAGTGACCGGGCTGGGAATACGCAGTATTTT. It is translated as CASSDRAGNTQYF.

Points on this clonotype: It may be a read error: a sequence one base away is much more abundant. In DNA, the CDR3 is TGCGCCAGCAGCCAAGACCGGGGGTCTAGCACAGATACGCAGTATTTT. The encoded protein is CASSQDRGSSTDTQYF. The chain combines TRBV4-1 with TRBJ2-3, with D possibly TRBD2 on 6 matching bases. This CDR3 comprises 16 residues. V shed 0 bases and J shed 0 bases, with 10 bases lying between them. The germline CDR1 and CDR2 sequences are MGHRA and YSYEKL.

The chain combines TRBV12-3 or TRBV12-4 with TRBJ1-1; 7 bases are shared with TRBD1. Trimming at V came to 7 bases and at J to 2 bases, leaving 7 bases not matched to a gene. CDR3 size: 14 residues. CDR3 sequence (DNA): TGTGCCAGCACCTGGGGGACAGTCAACACTGAAGCTTTCTTT. Translation gives CASTWGTVNTEAFF.

This clonotype has more than one count but fewer than ten. The chain links TRBV7-6 to TRBJ1-1, with 9 bases identical to TRBD1. Looked up from germline, CDR1 is SGHVS and CDR2 is FNYEAQ. The V and J ends lost 5 bases and 0 bases, in that order; junction bases with no gene match: 4. This CDR3 has 15 residues. CDR3: CASSLRTGVNTEAFF. DNA of the CDR3: TGTGCCAGCAGCCTAAGGACAGGGGTGAACACTGAAGCTTTCTTT.

This clonotype was observed once. The chain uses TRBV4-3 and TRBJ2-1, with 10 bases that match TRBD2. The CDR3 consists of 16 residues. V lost 2 bases, J lost 7 bases, and 8 bases stayed unmatched. Germline V lookup: CDR1 LGHNA, CDR2 YSLEER. The CDR3 spells CASSQTAGGILNEQFF. CDR3 DNA: TGCGCCAGCAGCCAAACAGCGGGGGGGATTTTGAATGAGCAGTTCTTC.

This chain links TRBV27 with TRBJ2-1; D ambiguous. The length of the CDR3 is 13 residues. Germline V gene lookup returns CDR1 MNHEY and CDR2 SMNVEV (reference sequence). Trimming stripped 1 base from V and 7 bases from J, with 8 bases between. DNA for the CDR3: TGTGCCAGCAGTTTATTTCGATGGAATGAGCAGTTCTTC. This gives the protein CASSLFRWNEQFF.